The sequence of this T cell receptor beta chain was determined in a study of shared clonotypes between healthy human individuals. Several immunoSEQ plates received, in even portions, the genomic DNA of each subset. TCRdb's copy holds only in-frame clones and misses some; the assay was immunoSEQ multiplex PCR. This sample carries about 2.3 million clones, 85% to 95% of them seen once, and the ten largest clones take 0.39%. Each of the donors was a healthy adult who was HIV-negative and had not had a recent acute infection or vaccination. Germline assignment: CDR1 SGHDT and CDR2 YYEEEE. CDR3 length: 14 residues. Trimming pared 2 bases from V and 2 bases from J, leaving 11 bases between.

The chain has TRBV5-6 and TRBJ2-7, with a weak D call TRBD1 (6 bases). This sequence originates from a man aged 18 to 29 in good health. Some clones in this sample may be carry-over from other donors' samples. The sample consisted of naive CD4+ T cells from PBMCs. The subset was: CD45RA+ positively selected. CDR3 nucleotide sequence: TGTGCCAGCAGCTTCGACAGGATAGCCTACGAGCAGTACTTC. It specifies CASSFDRIAYEQYF.